The 3 T cell receptor beta chains in this list originate from one sample, sequenced in a study of cytomegalovirus exposure and HLA in healthy donors. It was with 60 Vbeta and 13 Jbeta primers that the PCR ran. Produced via immunoSEQ multiplex PCR; TCRdb's table is partial and in-frame only. The sample lists tens of thousands of clones, approximately 84% occurring once. Sequenced sample: PBMCs. The receptors were gathered from a woman younger than 35 in good health and CMV-seropositive.

This chain connects TRBV7-9 to TRBJ2-7, with TRBD1 matching over 9 bases. The CDR3 runs 14 residues. V lost 4 bases to trimming and J lost 4 bases; unmatched junction nucleotides: 5. Looked up from germline, CDR1 is SEHNR and CDR2 is FQNEAQ (reference sequence). The CDR3 protein is CASSWGQGGYEQYF. The CDR3 coding sequence is TGTGCCAGCAGCTGGGGACAGGGAGGATACGAGCAGTACTTC.

This clone came up once. The genes are TRBV27 and TRBJ2-7, with 13 positions matching TRBD2. CDR1 and CDR2 from the germline V gene are MNHEY and SMNVEV (reference sequence). This CDR3 is 13 amino acids long. With V trimmed by 7 bases and J by 11 bases, 8 bases remained unmatched. CDR3 nucleotides: TGTGCCAGCACCACTAGCGGGGGGGCGAAAAAGTACTTC. It codes for CASTTSGGAKKYF.

The rearrangement links TRBV6-4 to TRBJ2-3, with TRBD2 identical over 11 bases. The CDR3 extends over 16 amino acids. V lost 0 bases, J lost 1 base, and 0 bases stayed unmatched. The germline V gene has CDR1 MRHNA and CDR2 SNTAGT. CDR3 amino acids: CASSDSTSGGTDTQYF. The CDR3 DNA reads TGTGCCAGCAGTGACTCGACTAGCGGGGGCACAGATACGCAGTATTTT.